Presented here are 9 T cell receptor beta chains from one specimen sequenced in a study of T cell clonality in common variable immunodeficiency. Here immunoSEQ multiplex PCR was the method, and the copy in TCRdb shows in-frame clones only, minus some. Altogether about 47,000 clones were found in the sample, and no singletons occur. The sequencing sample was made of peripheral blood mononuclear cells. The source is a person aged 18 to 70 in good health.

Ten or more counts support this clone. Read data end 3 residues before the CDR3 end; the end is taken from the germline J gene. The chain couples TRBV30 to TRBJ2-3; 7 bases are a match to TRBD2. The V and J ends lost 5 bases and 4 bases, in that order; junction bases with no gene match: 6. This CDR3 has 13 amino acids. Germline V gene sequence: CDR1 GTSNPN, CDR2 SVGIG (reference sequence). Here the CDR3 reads CAWGLADPDTQYF. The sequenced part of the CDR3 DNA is TGTGCCTGGGGTCTAGCGGACCCAGATACG.

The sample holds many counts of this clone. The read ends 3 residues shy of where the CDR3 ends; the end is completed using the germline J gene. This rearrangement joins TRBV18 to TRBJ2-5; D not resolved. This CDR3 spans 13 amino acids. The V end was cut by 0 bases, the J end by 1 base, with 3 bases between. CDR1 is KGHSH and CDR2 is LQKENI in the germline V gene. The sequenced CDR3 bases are TGTGCCAGCTCACCACCCGTCCAAGAGACC. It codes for CASSPPVQET. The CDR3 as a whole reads CASSPPVQETQYF.

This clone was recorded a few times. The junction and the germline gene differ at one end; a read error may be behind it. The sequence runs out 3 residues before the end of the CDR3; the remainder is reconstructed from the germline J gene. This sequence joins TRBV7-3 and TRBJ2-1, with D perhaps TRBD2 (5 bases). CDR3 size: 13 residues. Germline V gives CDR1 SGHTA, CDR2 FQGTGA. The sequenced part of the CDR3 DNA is TGTGTCAGCAGATCGGCGTCGAGGGATGAG. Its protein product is CVSRSASRDE. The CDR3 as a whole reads CVSRSASRDEQFF. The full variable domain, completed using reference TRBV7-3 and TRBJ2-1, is GAGVSQTPSNKVTEKGKYVELRCDPISGHTALYWYRQSLGQGPEFLIYFQGTGAADDSGLPNDRFFAVRPEGSVSTLKIQRTERGDSAVYLCVSRSASRDEQFFGPGTRLTVL.

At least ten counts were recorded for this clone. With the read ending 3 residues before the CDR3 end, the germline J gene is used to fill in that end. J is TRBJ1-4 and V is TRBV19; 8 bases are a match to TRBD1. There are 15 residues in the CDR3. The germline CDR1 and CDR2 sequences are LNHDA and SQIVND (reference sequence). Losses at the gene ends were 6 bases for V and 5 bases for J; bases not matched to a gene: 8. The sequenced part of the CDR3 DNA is TGTGCCAGTAGAAGCACTGACAGGGGAAATGAAAAA. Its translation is CASRSTDRGNEK. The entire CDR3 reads CASRSTDRGNEKLFF. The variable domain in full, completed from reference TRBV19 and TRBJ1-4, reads DGGITQSPKYLFRKEGQNVTLSCEQNLNHDAMYWYRQDPGQGLRLIYYSQIVNDFQKGDIAEGYSVSREKKESFPLTVTSAQKNPTAFYLCASRSTDRGNEKLFFGSGTQLSVL.

Partial CDR3 DNA: TGCGCCAGCAGCTATCGGCAGGGAGTTTCCGATGAG. It codes for CASSYRQGVSDE. The full CDR3 sequence reads CASSYRQGVSDEQFF. The V gene is TRBV5-1, the J gene TRBJ2-1; either TRBD1 or TRBD2 may fit D (5 bases each). The read terminates 3 residues ahead of where the CDR3 ends, so the germline J gene completes it. V gave up 3 bases and J gave up 8 bases, with 18 bases separating them. The CDR3 runs 15 residues. Germline V CDR1 and CDR2: SGHRS, YFSETQ.

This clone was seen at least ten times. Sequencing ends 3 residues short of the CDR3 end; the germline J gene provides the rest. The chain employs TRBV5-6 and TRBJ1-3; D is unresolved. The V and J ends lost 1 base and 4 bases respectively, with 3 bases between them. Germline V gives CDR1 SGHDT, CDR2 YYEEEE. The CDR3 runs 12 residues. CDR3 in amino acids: CASSLSGNTIYF. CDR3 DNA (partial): TGTGCCAGCAGCTTGTCAGGAAACACC.

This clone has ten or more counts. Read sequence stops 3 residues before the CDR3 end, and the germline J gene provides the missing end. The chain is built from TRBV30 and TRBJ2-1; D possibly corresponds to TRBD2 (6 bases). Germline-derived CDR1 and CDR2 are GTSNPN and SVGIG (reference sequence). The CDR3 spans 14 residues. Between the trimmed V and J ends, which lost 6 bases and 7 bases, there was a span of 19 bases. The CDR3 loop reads CACRVRGKPNEQFF. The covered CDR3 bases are TGTGCCTGCCGAGTCCGGGGGAAGCCAAATGAG.

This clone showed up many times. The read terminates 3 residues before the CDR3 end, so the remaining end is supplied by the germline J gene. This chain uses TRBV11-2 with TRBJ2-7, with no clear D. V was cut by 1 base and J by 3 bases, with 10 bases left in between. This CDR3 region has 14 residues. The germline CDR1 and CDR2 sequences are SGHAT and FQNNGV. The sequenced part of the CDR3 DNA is TGTGCCAGCAGCTTAGTCTCAGAGAACTACGAG. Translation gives CASSLVSENYE. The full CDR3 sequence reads CASSLVSENYEQYF.

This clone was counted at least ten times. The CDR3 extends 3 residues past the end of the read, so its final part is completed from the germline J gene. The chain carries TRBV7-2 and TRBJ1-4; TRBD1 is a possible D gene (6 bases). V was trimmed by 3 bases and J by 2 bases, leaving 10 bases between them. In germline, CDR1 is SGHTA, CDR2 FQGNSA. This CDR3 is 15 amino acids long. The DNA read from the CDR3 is TGTGCCAGCAGCTTTTCAGGGGAGACTAATGAAAAA. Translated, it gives CASSFSGETNEK. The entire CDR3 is CASSFSGETNEKLFF.